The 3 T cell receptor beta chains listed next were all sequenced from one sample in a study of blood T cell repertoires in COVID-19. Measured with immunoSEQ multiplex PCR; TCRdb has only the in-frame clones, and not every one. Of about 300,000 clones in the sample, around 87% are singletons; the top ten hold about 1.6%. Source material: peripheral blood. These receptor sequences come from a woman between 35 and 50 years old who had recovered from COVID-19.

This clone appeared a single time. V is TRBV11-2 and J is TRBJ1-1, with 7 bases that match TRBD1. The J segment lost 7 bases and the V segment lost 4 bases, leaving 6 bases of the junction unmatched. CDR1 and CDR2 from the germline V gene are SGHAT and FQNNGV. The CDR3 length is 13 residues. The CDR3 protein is CASSYGTVLEAFF. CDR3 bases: TGTGCCAGCAGCTACGGGACAGTCCTTGAAGCTTTCTTT.

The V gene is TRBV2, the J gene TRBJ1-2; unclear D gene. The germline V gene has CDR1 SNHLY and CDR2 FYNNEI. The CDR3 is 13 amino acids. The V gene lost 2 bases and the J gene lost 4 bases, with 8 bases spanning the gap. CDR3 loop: CASSESKSYGYTF. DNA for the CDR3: TGTGCCAGCAGTGAATCTAAGAGCTATGGCTACACCTTC.

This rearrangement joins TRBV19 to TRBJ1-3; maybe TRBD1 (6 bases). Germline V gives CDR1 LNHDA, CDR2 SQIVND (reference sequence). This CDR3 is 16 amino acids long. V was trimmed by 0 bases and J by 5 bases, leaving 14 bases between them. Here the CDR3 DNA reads TGTGCCAGTAGTATAGACGTCAGCAGGGGCAGAAACACCATATATTTT. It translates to CASSIDVSRGRNTIYF.